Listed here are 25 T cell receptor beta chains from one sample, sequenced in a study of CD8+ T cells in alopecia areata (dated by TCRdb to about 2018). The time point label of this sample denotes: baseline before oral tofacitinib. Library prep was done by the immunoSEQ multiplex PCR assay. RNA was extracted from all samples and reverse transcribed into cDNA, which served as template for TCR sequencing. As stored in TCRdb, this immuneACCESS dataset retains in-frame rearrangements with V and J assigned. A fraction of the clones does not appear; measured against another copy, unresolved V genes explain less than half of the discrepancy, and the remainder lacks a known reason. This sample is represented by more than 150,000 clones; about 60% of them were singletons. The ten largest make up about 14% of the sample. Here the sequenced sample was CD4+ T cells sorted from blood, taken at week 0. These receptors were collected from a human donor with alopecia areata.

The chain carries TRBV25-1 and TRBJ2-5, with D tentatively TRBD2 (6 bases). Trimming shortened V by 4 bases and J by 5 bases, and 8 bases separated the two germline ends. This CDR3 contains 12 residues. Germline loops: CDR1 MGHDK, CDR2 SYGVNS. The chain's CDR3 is CASSARGETQYF. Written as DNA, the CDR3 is TGTGCCAGCAGTGCACGGGGGGAGACCCAGTACTTC.

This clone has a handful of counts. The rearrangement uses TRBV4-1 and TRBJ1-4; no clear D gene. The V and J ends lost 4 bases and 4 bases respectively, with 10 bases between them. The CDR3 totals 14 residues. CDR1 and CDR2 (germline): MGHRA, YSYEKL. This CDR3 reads CASSRVTDNEKLFF. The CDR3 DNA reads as TGCGCCAGCAGCCGTGTCACAGATAATGAAAAACTGTTTTTT.

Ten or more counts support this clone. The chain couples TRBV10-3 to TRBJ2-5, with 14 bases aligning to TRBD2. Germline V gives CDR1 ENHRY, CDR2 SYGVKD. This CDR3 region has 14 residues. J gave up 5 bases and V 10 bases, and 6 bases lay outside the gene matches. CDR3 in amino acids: CATRTSGGQETQYF. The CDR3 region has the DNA TGTGCCACAAGGACTAGCGGGGGGCAGGAGACCCAGTACTTC.

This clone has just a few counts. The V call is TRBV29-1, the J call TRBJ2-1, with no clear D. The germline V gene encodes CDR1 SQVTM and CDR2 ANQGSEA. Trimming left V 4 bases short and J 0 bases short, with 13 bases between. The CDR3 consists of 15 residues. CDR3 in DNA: TGCAGCGTTGGTCTGAGGCTGAGCTCCTACAATGAGCAGTTCTTC. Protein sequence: CSVGLRLSSYNEQFF.

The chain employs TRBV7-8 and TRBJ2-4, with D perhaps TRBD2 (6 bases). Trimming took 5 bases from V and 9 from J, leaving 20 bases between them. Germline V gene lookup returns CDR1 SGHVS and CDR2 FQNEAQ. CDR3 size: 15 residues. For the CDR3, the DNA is TGTGCCAGCAGCCTAGGTGGAGGGTCGGGGCTCATTCAGTACTTC. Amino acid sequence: CASSLGGGSGLIQYF.

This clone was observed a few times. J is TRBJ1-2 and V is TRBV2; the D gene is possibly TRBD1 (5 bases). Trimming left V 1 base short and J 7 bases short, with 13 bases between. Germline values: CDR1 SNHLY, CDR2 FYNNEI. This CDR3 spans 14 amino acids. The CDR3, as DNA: TGTGCCAGCAGTGAAGGGGACTTCAAAGGTGGCTACACCTTC. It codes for CASSEGDFKGGYTF.

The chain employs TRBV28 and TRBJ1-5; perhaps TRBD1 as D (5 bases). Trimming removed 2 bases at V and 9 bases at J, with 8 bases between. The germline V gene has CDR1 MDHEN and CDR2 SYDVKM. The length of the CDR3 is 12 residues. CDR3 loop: CASSLKGLPQHF. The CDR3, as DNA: TGTGCCAGCAGTTTAAAGGGGTTGCCCCAGCATTTT.

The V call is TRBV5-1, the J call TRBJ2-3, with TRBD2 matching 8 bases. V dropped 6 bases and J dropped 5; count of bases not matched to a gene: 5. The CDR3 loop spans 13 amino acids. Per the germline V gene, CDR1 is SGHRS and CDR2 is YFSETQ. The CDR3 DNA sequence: TGCGCCAGCAACGACCTAGCGGGAGATACGCAGTATTTT. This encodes CASNDLAGDTQYF.

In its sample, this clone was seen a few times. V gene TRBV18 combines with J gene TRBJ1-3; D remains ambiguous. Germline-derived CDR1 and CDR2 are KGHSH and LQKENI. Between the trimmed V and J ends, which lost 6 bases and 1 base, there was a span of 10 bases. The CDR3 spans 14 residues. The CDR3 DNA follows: TGTGCCAGCTCCGCCACGGTTTCTGGAAACACCATATATTTT. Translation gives CASSATVSGNTIYF.

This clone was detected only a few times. This CDR3 is CASSVELANTDTQYF. The CDR3 DNA sequence: TGTGCCAGCAGCGTCGAACTAGCAAACACAGATACGCAGTATTTT. This chain connects TRBV9 to TRBJ2-3, with D perhaps matching TRBD2 (6 bases). Germline V gene data show CDR1 as SGDLS and CDR2 as YYNGEE. There are 15 residues in the CDR3. Trimming took off 2 bases at V and 2 bases at J, with 12 bases between the two ends.

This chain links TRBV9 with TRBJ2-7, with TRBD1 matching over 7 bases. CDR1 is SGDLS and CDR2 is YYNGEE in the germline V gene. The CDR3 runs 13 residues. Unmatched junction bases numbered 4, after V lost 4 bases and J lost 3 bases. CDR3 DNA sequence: TGTGCCAGCAGCCGACAGGGTGGCTACGAGCAGTACTTC. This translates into CASSRQGGYEQYF.

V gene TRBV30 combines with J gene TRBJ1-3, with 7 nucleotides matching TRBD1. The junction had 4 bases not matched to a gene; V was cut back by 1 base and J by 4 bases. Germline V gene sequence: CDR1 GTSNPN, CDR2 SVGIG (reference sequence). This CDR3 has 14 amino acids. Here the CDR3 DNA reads TGTGCCTGGAGTGGGCAGGGGGTAGGAAACACCATATATTTT. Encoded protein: CAWSGQGVGNTIYF.

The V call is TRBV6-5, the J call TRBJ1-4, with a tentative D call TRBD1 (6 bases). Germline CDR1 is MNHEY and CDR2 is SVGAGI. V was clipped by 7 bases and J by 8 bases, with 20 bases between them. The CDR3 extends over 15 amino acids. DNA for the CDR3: TGTGCCAGCACCCCCCGGGGGGCTCGGGGGGAAAAACTGTTTTTT. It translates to CASTPRGARGEKLFF.

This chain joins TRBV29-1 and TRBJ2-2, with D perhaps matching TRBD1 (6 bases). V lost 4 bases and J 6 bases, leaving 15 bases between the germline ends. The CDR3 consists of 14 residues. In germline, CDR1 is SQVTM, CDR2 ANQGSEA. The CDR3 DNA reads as TGCAGCGTTGCACCCACAGGGCAACCCGGGGAGCTGTTTTTT. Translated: CSVAPTGQPGELFF.

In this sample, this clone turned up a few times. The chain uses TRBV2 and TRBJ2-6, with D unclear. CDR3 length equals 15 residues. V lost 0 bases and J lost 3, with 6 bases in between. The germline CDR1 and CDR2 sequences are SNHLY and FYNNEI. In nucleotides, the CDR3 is TGTGCCAGCAGTGAAGCGTGGAGTGGGGCCAACGTCCTGACTTTC. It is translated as CASSEAWSGANVLTF. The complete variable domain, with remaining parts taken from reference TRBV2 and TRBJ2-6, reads EPEVTQTPSHQVTQMGQEVILRCVPISNHLYFYWYRQILGQKVEFLVSFYNNEISEKSEIFDDQFSVERPDGSNFTLKIRSTKLEDSAMYFCASSEAWSGANVLTFGAGSRLTVL.

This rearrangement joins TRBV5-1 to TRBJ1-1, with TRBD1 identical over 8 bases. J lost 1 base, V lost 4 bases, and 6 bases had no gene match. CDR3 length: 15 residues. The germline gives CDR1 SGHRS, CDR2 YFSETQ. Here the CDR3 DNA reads TGCGCCAGCAGCAACCCGGGACAGGAGAACACTGAAGCTTTCTTT. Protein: CASSNPGQENTEAFF.

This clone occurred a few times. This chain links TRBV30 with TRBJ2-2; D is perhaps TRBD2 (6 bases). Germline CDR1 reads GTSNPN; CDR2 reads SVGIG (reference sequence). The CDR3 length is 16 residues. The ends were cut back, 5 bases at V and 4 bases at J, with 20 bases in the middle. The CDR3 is CAWGKGTVTFTGELFF. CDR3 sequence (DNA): TGTGCCTGGGGAAAGGGGACTGTGACATTCACCGGGGAGCTGTTTTTT.

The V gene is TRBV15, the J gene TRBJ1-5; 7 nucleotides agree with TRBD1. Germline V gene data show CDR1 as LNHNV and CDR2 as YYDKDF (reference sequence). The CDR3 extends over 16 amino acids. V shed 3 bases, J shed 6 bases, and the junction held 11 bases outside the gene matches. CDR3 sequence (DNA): TGTGCCACCAGCAGGGCTACGACAGGGCTGGGTCAGCCCCAGCATTTT. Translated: CATSRATTGLGQPQHF.

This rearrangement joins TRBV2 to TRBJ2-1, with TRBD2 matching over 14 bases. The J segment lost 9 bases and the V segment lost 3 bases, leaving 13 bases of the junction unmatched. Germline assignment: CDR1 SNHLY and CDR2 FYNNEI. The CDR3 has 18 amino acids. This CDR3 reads CASSDGTSGGVLGSEQFF. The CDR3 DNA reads TGTGCCAGCAGTGACGGGACTAGCGGGGGTGTACTAGGAAGTGAGCAGTTCTTC.

In DNA, the CDR3 is TGTGCCAGCAGCGCGGGACTAGCGGGACCAACCCCCACAGATACGCAGTATTTT. Its translation: CASSAGLAGPTPTDTQYF. This chain joins TRBV9 and TRBJ2-3, with 13 nucleotides matching TRBD2. V dropped 3 bases and J dropped 2; count of bases not matched to a gene: 9. CDR3 length: 18 amino acids. Germline V CDR1 and CDR2: SGDLS, YYNGEE.

CDR3 bases: TGTGCCAGCAGCTCAGGACCTCTTCCCGTCCGACAGCAGTACTTC. Its translation: CASSSGPLPVRQQYF. This chain links TRBV7-8 with TRBJ2-7; D is unclear. Deletions cut 4 bases from V and 8 bases from J, with 21 bases between. The CDR3 runs 15 residues. Germline CDR1 and CDR2: SGHVS and FQNEAQ.

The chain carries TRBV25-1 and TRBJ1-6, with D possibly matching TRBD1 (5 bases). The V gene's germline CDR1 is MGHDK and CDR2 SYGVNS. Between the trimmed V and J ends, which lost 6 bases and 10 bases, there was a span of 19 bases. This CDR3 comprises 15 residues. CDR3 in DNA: TGTGCCAGCAGACCACTCGGGCAGGGAAGATCACCCCTCCACTTT. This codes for CASRPLGQGRSPLHF.

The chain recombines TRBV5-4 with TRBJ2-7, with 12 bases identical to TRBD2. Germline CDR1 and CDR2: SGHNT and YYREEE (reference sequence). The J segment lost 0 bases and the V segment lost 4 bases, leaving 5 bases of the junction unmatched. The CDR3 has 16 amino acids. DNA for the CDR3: TGTGCCAGCAGCCCCGGACTAGCGGGGTTCTCCTACGAGCAGTACTTC. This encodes CASSPGLAGFSYEQYF.

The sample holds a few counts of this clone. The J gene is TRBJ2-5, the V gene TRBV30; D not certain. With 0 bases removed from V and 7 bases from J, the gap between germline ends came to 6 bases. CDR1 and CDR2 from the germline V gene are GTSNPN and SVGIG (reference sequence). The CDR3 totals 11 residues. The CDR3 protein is CAWSVGWTQYF. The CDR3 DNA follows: TGTGCCTGGAGTGTGGGGTGGACCCAGTACTTC.

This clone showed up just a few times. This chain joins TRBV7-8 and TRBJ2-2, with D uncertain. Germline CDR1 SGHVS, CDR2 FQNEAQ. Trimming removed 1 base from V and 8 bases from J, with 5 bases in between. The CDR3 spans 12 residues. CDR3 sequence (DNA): TGTGCCAGCAGCTTAGTTCGGGGGGAGCTGTTTTTT. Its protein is CASSLVRGELFF.